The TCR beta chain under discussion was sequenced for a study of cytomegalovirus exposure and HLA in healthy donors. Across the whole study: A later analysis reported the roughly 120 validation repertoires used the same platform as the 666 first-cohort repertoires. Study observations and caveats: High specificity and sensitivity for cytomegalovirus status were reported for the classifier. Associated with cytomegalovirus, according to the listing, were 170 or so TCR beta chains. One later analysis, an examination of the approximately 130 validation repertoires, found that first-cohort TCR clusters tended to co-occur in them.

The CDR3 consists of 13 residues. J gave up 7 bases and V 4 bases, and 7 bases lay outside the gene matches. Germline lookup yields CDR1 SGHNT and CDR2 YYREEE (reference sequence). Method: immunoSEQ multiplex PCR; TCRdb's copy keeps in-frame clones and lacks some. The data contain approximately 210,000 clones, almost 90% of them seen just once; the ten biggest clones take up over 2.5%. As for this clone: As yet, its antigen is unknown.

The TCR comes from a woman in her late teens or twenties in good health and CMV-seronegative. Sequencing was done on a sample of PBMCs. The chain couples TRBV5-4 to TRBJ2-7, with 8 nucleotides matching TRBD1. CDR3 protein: CASSIETGGEQYF. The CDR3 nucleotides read TGTGCCAGCAGCATTGAAACAGGGGGTGAGCAGTACTTC.